The 17 T cell receptor beta chains given below trace back to one sample, sequenced in a study of blood T cell repertoires in COVID-19. The assay was immunoSEQ multiplex PCR, and TCRdb's table has in-frame clones only and misses some. The repertoire holds about 330,000 clones, about 87% seen once, with roughly 8.9% in the top ten. Sample: peripheral blood. The receptors were gathered from a man younger than 45 with COVID-19, enrolled during active disease.

J is TRBJ2-3 and V is TRBV6-5; D uncertain. V was trimmed by 6 bases and J by 2 bases, leaving 12 bases between them. The germline V gene encodes CDR1 MNHEY and CDR2 SVGAGI. The CDR3 spans 14 residues. The CDR3 coding sequence is TGTGCCAGCAGCAACAACGTACACACAGATACGCAGTATTTT. Encoded protein: CASSNNVHTDTQYF.

The chain joins TRBV6-5 to TRBJ2-7, with 7 bases that match TRBD1. CDR1 and CDR2 from the germline V gene are MNHEY and SVGAGI. Germline trimming cut 10 bases from V and 4 bases from J; bases unmatched to any gene: 16. The CDR3 totals 15 residues. CDR3 DNA sequence: TGTGCCACCCGACGAGGACAGGACCCCCAATACGAGCAGTACTTC. The encoded protein is CATRRGQDPQYEQYF.

The V call is TRBV9, the J call TRBJ1-1; 9 nucleotides match TRBD1. V shed 0 bases, J shed 5 bases, and the junction held 5 bases outside the gene matches. Germline V CDR1 and CDR2: SGDLS, YYNGEE. The CDR3 length is 15 residues. CDR3 in DNA: TGTGCCAGCAGCGTAGCTGACAGGGGGGGGACTGAAGCTTTCTTT. It encodes CASSVADRGGTEAFF.

The chain combines TRBV28 with TRBJ2-2; 7 bases fit TRBD2. There are 16 residues in the CDR3. The V gene's germline CDR1 is MDHEN and CDR2 SYDVKM. J was trimmed by 6 bases and V by 5 bases; bases with no gene match: 12. CDR3 sequence: CASSPRTPRGAGELFF. The CDR3 DNA sequence: TGTGCCAGCAGTCCCCGGACTCCACGGGGGGCCGGGGAGCTGTTTTTT.

The chain couples TRBV6-5 to TRBJ1-1; the match to TRBD1 covers 8 bases. The CDR3 consists of 14 residues. The V and J ends lost 5 bases and 3 bases, in that order; junction bases with no gene match: 5. Germline CDR1 reads MNHEY; CDR2 reads SVGAGI. The CDR3, as DNA: TGTGCCAGCAGTATCGGACAGGGCCACACTGAAGCTTTCTTT. The encoded protein is CASSIGQGHTEAFF.

This chain links TRBV28 with TRBJ2-5; 12 bases fit TRBD1. The germline V gene has CDR1 MDHEN and CDR2 SYDVKM. V lost 10 bases and J lost 4; bases outside the gene matches: 19. The CDR3 spans 18 residues. The CDR3 region is CAISGKGTGGLLAETQYF. For the CDR3, the DNA is TGTGCCATCTCTGGGAAGGGGACAGGGGGCCTCCTGGCAGAGACCCAGTACTTC.

The V call is TRBV5-1, the J call TRBJ2-2; 7 bases match TRBD1. This CDR3 contains 16 residues. Germline V CDR1 and CDR2: SGHRS, YFSETQ. V lost 0 bases, J lost 2 bases, and 4 bases stayed unmatched. Here the CDR3 reads CASSLGGTANTGELFF. CDR3 coding DNA: TGCGCCAGCAGCTTGGGTGGGACAGCCAACACCGGGGAGCTGTTTTTT.

The chain links TRBV4-3 to TRBJ1-2, with 10 nucleotides matching TRBD1. V shed 3 bases, J shed 7 bases, and the junction held 8 bases outside the gene matches. CDR1 and CDR2 (germline): LGHNA, YSLEER. CDR3 length equals 15 residues. In nucleotides, the CDR3 is TGCGCCAGCAGCCAGTCGAGGACAGGGGGTAGTGGCTACACCTTC. It specifies CASSQSRTGGSGYTF.

The rearrangement uses TRBV7-2 and TRBJ2-1; D call uncertain. The CDR3 loop spans 14 amino acids. V lost 1 base and J 11 bases, leaving 15 bases between the germline ends. CDR1 SGHTA and CDR2 FQGNSA come from the germline V gene. This CDR3 is CASSLDQSPPKQFF. As DNA, the CDR3 is TGTGCCAGCAGCTTAGACCAAAGCCCTCCTAAGCAGTTCTTC.

This chain uses TRBV12-3 or TRBV12-4 with TRBJ2-6; D call uncertain. V lost 8 bases to trimming and J lost 4 bases, with 9 bases between them. There are 13 residues in the CDR3. CDR3 protein: CASGRSGANVLTF. CDR3 coding DNA: TGTGCCAGCGGTCGGTCCGGGGCCAACGTCCTGACTTTC.

The chain couples TRBV7-8 to TRBJ2-7; 8 bases agree with TRBD1. CDR1 is SGHVS, CDR2 FQNEAQ, per germline. The CDR3 consists of 16 residues. Germline trimming cut 5 bases from V and 0 bases from J; bases unmatched to any gene: 9. The CDR3 region is CASSPDGTGSSYEQYF. The CDR3 region has the DNA TGTGCCAGCAGCCCAGACGGGACAGGTAGCTCCTACGAGCAGTACTTC.

CDR3 sequence: CASSLYNSGSGNTIYF. The CDR3, as DNA: TGTGCCAGCAGCCTGTATAACTCAGGCTCTGGAAACACCATATATTTT. The chain joins TRBV7-2 to TRBJ1-3; D gene ambiguous. The length of the CDR3 is 16 residues. Germline CDR1 and CDR2: SGHTA and FQGNSA. Deletions cut 5 bases from V and 0 bases from J, with 14 bases between.

The rearrangement uses TRBV5-6 and TRBJ1-1, with D perhaps TRBD1 (6 bases). This CDR3 has 17 amino acids. The germline V gene has CDR1 SGHDT and CDR2 YYEEEE. V lost 0 bases, J lost 1 base, and 16 bases lay in between. Written as DNA, the CDR3 is TGTGCCAGCAGCTTGGTTAGGGTTAGGGGGACGAACACTGAAGCTTTCTTT. The encoded protein is CASSLVRVRGTNTEAFF.

This chain connects TRBV5-5 to TRBJ1-3; D is uncertain. V lost 2 bases and J 0 bases, leaving 12 bases between the germline ends. CDR3 length equals 16 residues. From germline, CDR1 is SGHKS and CDR2 YYEKEE (reference sequence). The DNA for the CDR3 is TGTGCCAGCAGCTTTCAACCTCCCAGCTCTGGAAACACCATATATTTT. It yields the protein CASSFQPPSSGNTIYF. Supplemented by reference TRBV5-5 and TRBJ1-3, the full variable domain reads DAGVTQSPTHLIKTRGQQVTLRCSPISGHKSVSWYQQVLGQGPQFIFQYYEKEERGRGNFPDRFSARQFPNYSSELNVNALLLGDSALYLCASSFQPPSSGNTIYFGEGSWLTVV.

The table lists this clone with a count of one. The chain employs TRBV2 and TRBJ2-5; D call uncertain. V gave up 3 bases and J gave up 5 bases, with 10 bases separating them. The CDR3 has 13 amino acids. Germline V gene data show CDR1 as SNHLY and CDR2 as FYNNEI. The CDR3 spells CASSDPVIETQYF. The CDR3, as DNA: TGTGCCAGCAGTGATCCAGTCATCGAGACCCAGTACTTC.

A word on this clone: Other nucleotide sequences in the sample specify the same CDR3. The chain is built from TRBV19 and TRBJ2-3, with D possibly matching TRBD2 (6 bases). Germline V gene data show CDR1 as LNHDA and CDR2 as SQIVND (reference sequence). The CDR3 runs 15 residues. The ends were cut back, 0 bases at V and 3 bases at J, with 10 bases in the middle. As DNA, the CDR3 is TGTGCCAGTAGTATAGAAGGTGGGGGGACAGATACGCAGTATTTT. Protein product: CASSIEGGGTDTQYF.

V is TRBV7-6 and J is TRBJ1-1, with D possibly matching TRBD1 (5 bases). The germline gives CDR1 SGHVS, CDR2 FNYEAQ. The CDR3 has 15 residues. V was shortened by 1 base and J by 1 base, with 10 bases between the two germline ends. CDR3 nucleotides: TGTGCCAGCAGCTTAGTGGGGCAGGCGAACACTGAAGCTTTCTTT. Its protein product is CASSLVGQANTEAFF.